Included here is one TCR beta chain sequence, with context. Its target is unknown. TCRdb processed the 5' RACE reads anew with MiXCR; each CDR3 protein has one entry. The sample includes approximately 450,000 distinct CDR3 sequences, under 20% seen only once; the top ten take 18%. The sample is drawn from a study of T cells after yellow fever vaccination. CDR3 length: 15 residues. Trimming stripped 5 bases from V and 4 bases from J, with 17 bases between. CDR1 MGHRA and CDR2 YSYEKL come from the germline V gene. Study-wide findings and caveats: Of the clonotypes, a small share occurred in both CD4 and CD8 compartments.

The chain couples TRBV4-1 to TRBJ1-2; D possibly corresponds to TRBD1 (6 bases). The sequences come from PBMCs, collected before the yellow fever booster vaccination. The receptor was derived from a man aged 18 to 29 who received the YFV17D yellow fever vaccine. The CDR3 reads CASSSAERGTYGYTF. The CDR3 nucleotides read TGCGCCAGCAGCTCCGCGGAAAGGGGGACCTATGGCTACACCTTC.